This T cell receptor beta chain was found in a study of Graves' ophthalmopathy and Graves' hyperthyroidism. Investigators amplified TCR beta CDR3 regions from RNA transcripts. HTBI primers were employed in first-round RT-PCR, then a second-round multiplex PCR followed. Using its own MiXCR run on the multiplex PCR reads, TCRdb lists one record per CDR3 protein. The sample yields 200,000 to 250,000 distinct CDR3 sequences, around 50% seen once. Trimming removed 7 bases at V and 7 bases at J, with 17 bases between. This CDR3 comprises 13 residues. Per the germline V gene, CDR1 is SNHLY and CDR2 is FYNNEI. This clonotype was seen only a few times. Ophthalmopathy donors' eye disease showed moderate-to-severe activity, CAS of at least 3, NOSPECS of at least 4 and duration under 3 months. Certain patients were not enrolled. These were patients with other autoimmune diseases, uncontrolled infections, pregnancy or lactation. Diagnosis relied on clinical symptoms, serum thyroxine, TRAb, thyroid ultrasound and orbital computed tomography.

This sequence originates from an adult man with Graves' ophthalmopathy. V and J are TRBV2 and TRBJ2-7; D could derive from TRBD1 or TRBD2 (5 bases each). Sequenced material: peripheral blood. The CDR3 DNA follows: TGTGCCAGCACCGGGACGGCGTCAGGGGAGCAGTACTTC. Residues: CASTGTASGEQYF.